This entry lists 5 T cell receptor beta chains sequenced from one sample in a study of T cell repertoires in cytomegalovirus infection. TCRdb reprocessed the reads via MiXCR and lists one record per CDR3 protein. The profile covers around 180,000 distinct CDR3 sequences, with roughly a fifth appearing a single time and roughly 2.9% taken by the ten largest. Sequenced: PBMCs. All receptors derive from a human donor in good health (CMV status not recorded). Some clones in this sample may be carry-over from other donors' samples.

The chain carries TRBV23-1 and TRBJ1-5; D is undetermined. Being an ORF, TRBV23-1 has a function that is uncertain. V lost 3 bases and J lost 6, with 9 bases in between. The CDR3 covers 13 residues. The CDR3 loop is CASSQAFCQPQHF. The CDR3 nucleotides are TGCGCCAGCAGTCAGGCTTTTTGTCAGCCCCAGCATTTT.

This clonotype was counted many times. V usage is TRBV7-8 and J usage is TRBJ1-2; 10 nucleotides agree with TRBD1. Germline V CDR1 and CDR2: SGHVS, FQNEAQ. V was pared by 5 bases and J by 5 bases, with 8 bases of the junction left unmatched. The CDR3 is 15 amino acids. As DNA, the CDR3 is TGTGCCAGCAGCCCCATATGGGGACAGGGGTATGGCTACACCTTC. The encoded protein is CASSPIWGQGYGYTF.

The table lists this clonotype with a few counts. As DNA, the CDR3 is TGTGCCAGCAGCCACGACCGTGGAAGCTCCTACAATGAGCAGTTCTTC. Protein sequence: CASSHDRGSSYNEQFF. The chain is built from TRBV14 and TRBJ2-1; no definite D call. Germline CDR1 SGHDN, CDR2 FVKESK. V lost 3 bases, J lost 0 bases, and 12 bases lay in between. The CDR3 has 16 residues.

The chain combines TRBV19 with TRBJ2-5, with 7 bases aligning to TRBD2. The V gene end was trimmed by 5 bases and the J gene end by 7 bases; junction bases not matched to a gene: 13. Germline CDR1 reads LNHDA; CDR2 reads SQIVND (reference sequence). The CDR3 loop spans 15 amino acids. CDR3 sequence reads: CASSSTGTTLGTQYF. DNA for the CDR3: TGTGCCAGTAGTTCTACCGGGACTACGTTAGGGACCCAGTACTTC.

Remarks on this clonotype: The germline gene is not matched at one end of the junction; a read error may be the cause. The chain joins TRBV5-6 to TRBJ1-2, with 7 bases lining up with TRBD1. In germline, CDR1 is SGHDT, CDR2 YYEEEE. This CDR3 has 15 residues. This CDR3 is CASSLTPQGVYDYTF. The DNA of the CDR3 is TGTGCCAGCAGCTTGACCCCCCAGGGGGTATATGACTACACCTTC.